The 5 T cell receptor beta chains given below trace back to one sample, sequenced in a study of beta chain features in type 1 diabetes. Of the isolated RNA, all was reverse transcribed, and so the sequenced material was expressed TCRB transcripts. Profiled with immunoSEQ multiplex PCR; TCRdb holds only in-frame clones, not every one. The sample yields 220,000 or so clones, around 68% seen once. Sequenced: naive CD4+ T cells from blood. These receptors were obtained from a man aged 30-40 years in good health.

The chain recombines TRBV20-1 with TRBJ2-7; 7 bases map to TRBD2. Germline CDR1 DFQATT, CDR2 SNEGSKA (reference sequence). This CDR3 contains 11 residues. The CDR3 nucleotides are TGCAGCGTCCGCGGGGGTAGCGAGCAGTACTTC. The encoded protein is CSVRGGSEQYF.

This clone has more than one count but fewer than ten. The chain links TRBV4-2 to TRBJ1-2; tentative D call: TRBD1 (5 bases). The V end lost 5 bases, the J end lost 2 bases, and 15 bases lay between the germline ends. The CDR3 covers 15 residues. CDR1 is LGHNA and CDR2 is YNFKEQ in the germline V gene. CDR3 sequence (DNA): TGTGCCAGCAGCAGGGACCCCAGCCTAAACTATGGCTACACCTTC. Translation gives CASSRDPSLNYGYTF.

This clone appeared once. This rearrangement joins TRBV30 to TRBJ2-1; TRBD2 agrees at 11 bases. Germline CDR1 is GTSNPN and CDR2 is SVGIG (reference sequence). The junction had 8 bases not matched to a gene; V was cut back by 1 base and J by 9 bases. The CDR3 runs to 15 residues. The CDR3 reads CAWSDGSGGDIEQFF. The CDR3 nucleotides read TGTGCCTGGAGTGATGGTAGCGGGGGGGACATTGAGCAGTTCTTC.

This chain links TRBV6-1 with TRBJ1-4; a weak D match, TRBD1 (5 bases). CDR3 length equals 11 residues. CDR1 and CDR2 (germline): MNHNS, SASEGT. The V and J ends lost 8 bases and 12 bases respectively, with 13 bases between them. In DNA, the CDR3 is TGTGCCAGCGCTGGGACTTCCGAACTGTTTTTT. Protein sequence: CASAGTSELFF.

V and J are TRBV2 and TRBJ1-1; D is uncertain. The ends were cut back, 7 bases at V and 5 bases at J, with 8 bases in the middle. Looked up from germline, CDR1 is SNHLY and CDR2 is FYNNEI. The CDR3 is made up of 11 amino acids. Here the CDR3 DNA reads TGTGCCAGCACGGAACAAACTGAAGCTTTCTTT. It codes for CASTEQTEAFF.